This entry describes one TCR beta chain. Profiled with immunoSEQ multiplex PCR; TCRdb holds only in-frame clones, not every one. Among 150,000 to 250,000 clones listed, roughly 87% were seen once. The sample comes from a study of blood T cell repertoires in COVID-19. Study overall: From the United States, Italy and Spain came samples of acute and convalescent COVID-19.

J lost 3 bases, V lost 3 bases, and 7 bases had no gene match. The CDR3 consists of 15 residues. CDR1 is MNHEY and CDR2 is SMNVEV in the germline V gene (reference sequence). Participants came from some 26 US areas, aged about 18 to 95 years. Recovery meant two consecutive negative NP/OP PCR tests, professional clearance, or resolved symptoms. The V call is TRBV27, the J call TRBJ1-1, with 7 positions matching TRBD1. The receptor was derived from a woman aged 25 to 39 who had recovered from COVID-19. Sequencing was carried out using PBMCs or T cells enriched from blood (not recorded which). CDR3 DNA sequence: TGTGCCAGCAGTTTGGCCCTCACAGGGGACACTGAAGCTTTCTTT. Translated, it gives CASSLALTGDTEAFF.